These 2 T cell receptor beta chains originate from one sample sequenced in a study of CD8 T cells in Susac syndrome (dated by TCRdb to about 2019). Library creation used the immunoSEQ multiplex PCR assay. RNA was extracted with the RNeasy kit and about 0.5 to 1 ug was reverse transcribed using random hexamers. Using fastp trimming at Q25 and MiXCR clonotype assembly, TCRdb reanalyzed the public sequencing data and kept in-frame beta chains. Merged by CDR3 protein, the rows form single entries marked with the most common genes and DNA. The sample table lists roughly 200,000 distinct CDR3 sequences, over 75% of them with a count of one. The top ten clonotypes cover around 0.079% of the sample. Specimen: CD4+ T cells from PBMCs. The receptors were sampled from a human donor with Susac syndrome.

The chain combines TRBV12-3 or TRBV12-4 with TRBJ2-1; D might be TRBD2 (5 bases). V dropped 8 bases and J dropped 6 bases, with 14 bases sitting between them. The CDR3 is made up of 13 amino acids. CDR3 coding DNA: TGTGCCAGCCTCTGGGAGAGAGCCAATGAGCAGTTCTTC. This encodes CASLWERANEQFF.

The chain joins TRBV7-2 to TRBJ1-2, with D possibly being TRBD1 (5 bases). V lost 1 base to trimming and J lost 6 bases, with 9 bases between them. This CDR3 is built from 13 residues. Per germline, CDR1 SGHTA and CDR2 FQGNSA. As DNA, the CDR3 is TGTGCCAGCAGCTTAGGCGGGGGGAATGGCTACACCTTC. Encoded protein: CASSLGGGNGYTF.